This TCR beta chain was retrieved from a study of radiation and T cells in renal cell carcinoma. The study, taken as a whole, reports: From baseline, blood top tumor clonotypes peaked at 2 weeks post-radiation.

The sample's time point: blood 4 weeks post-SBRT, at nephrectomy. Indicated treatment: 15 Gy SBRT to primary tumor, nephrectomy 4 weeks later. Nephrectomy followed 15 Gy stereotactic body radiation by 4 weeks. After SBRT, blood was collected at 2 and 4 weeks, plus baseline. Clear cell pathology was present in this patient's renal cell carcinoma. Generated by immunoSEQ multiplex PCR, the TCRdb table keeps only in-frame clones and is missing some. The sample includes tens of thousands of clones, 60% to 85% of them seen just once. In the case of this clone: Its matching antigen is unknown.

CDR1 SGHKS and CDR2 YYEKEE come from the germline V gene (reference sequence). The length of the CDR3 is 13 residues. Trimming cost V 5 bases and J 0 bases, with 6 bases left between them. The sequence was collected from a man aged 60-69 years with renal cell carcinoma. The input for sequencing was blood, taken from a patient whose treatment included radiotherapy and nephrectomy. The chain couples TRBV5-5 to TRBJ1-5; D gene unclear. CDR3 coding DNA: TGTGCCAGCAGTTGGGTTAGCAATCAGCCCCAGCATTTT. This encodes CASSWVSNQPQHF.